The 9 T cell receptor beta chains listed next were all sequenced from one sample in a study of blood T cell repertoires in COVID-19 (dated by TCRdb to 2020 to 2022). The receptor library was made with the immunoSEQ multiplex PCR assay. Here the immuneACCESS table is served through TCRdb, limited to in-frame sequences with V and J called. Missing clones are a known gap in these copies; in checked studies unresolved V genes cover under half, and the rest lacks a known reason. The sample includes approximately 280,000 clones, with roughly 84% observed a single time. The top ten clonotypes cover roughly 1.5% of the sample. The sequencing input was peripheral blood. The receptors stem from a human donor with COVID-19, enrolled during active disease. The donor label of this sample is uncertain.

J is TRBJ2-3 and V is TRBV29-1, with 9 bases identical to TRBD2. The CDR3 consists of 14 residues. Germline CDR1 is SQVTM and CDR2 is ANQGSEA. V was pared by 6 bases and J by 2 bases, with 6 bases of the junction left unmatched. CDR3 amino acids: CSVGTSFDTDTQYF. CDR3 coding DNA: TGCAGCGTGGGGACTAGCTTCGACACAGATACGCAGTATTTT.

This clone appeared a few times. J is TRBJ2-2 and V is TRBV6-5; the D is unclear. The CDR3 loop spans 11 amino acids. Germline-derived CDR1 and CDR2 are MNHEY and SVGAGI. V was clipped by 8 bases and J by 8 bases, with 9 bases between them. The CDR3 bases are TGTGCCAGCTCCGGGTCTGGGGAGCTGTTTTTT. Translation: CASSGSGELFF.

This chain joins TRBV7-9 and TRBJ2-7, with 8 bases lining up with TRBD2. The CDR3 length is 16 residues. Germline V gene sequence: CDR1 SEHNR, CDR2 FQNEAQ (reference sequence). The junction had 9 bases not matched to a gene; V was cut back by 1 base and J by 4 bases. The CDR3 DNA is TGTGCCAGCAGCTTAGGGGGCAGCGGGAGCTGGTACGAGCAGTACTTC. As protein: CASSLGGSGSWYEQYF.

This rearrangement joins TRBV3-1 (or the pseudogene TRBV3-2) to TRBJ1-1; the match to TRBD1 covers 8 bases. This CDR3 is built from 14 residues. CDR1 and CDR2 (germline): LGHDT, YNNKEL (reference sequence). Unmatched junction bases numbered 5, after V lost 7 bases and J lost 1 base. The CDR3 spells CASTSTGANTEAFF. Written as DNA, the CDR3 is TGTGCCAGCACCTCGACAGGGGCGAACACTGAAGCTTTCTTT.

V is TRBV2 and J is TRBJ1-5, with D hard to call. Germline V CDR1 and CDR2: SNHLY, FYNNEI. With 2 bases removed from V and 1 base from J, the gap between germline ends came to 12 bases. This CDR3 is 16 amino acids long. CDR3 DNA sequence: TGTGCCAGCAGTGAAATCGGTGGTAGAAGCAATCAGCCCCAGCATTTT. It specifies CASSEIGGRSNQPQHF. The whole variable domain, remainder taken from reference TRBV2 and TRBJ1-5, is EPEVTQTPSHQVTQMGQEVILRCVPISNHLYFYWYRQILGQKVEFLVSFYNNEISEKSEIFDDQFSVERPDGSNFTLKIRSTKLEDSAMYFCASSEIGGRSNQPQHFGDGTRLSIL.

CDR3 DNA: TGTGCCAGCAGCTTAGGGGTTGGGGACTACCACAATGAGCAGTTCTTC. Translated: CASSLGVGDYHNEQFF. The chain has TRBV11-2 and TRBJ2-1; 7 bases agree with TRBD2. This CDR3 comprises 16 residues. After removal of 1 base from V and 5 bases from J, the junction contained 8 bases not matched to a gene. Germline V lookup: CDR1 SGHAT, CDR2 FQNNGV.

This clone was observed a single time. The rearrangement links TRBV2 to TRBJ2-5; TRBD2 matches 10 bases. Germline V gene sequence: CDR1 SNHLY, CDR2 FYNNEI. V shed 2 bases and J 4 bases; nucleotides not matched to a gene: 7. The CDR3 consists of 16 residues. The CDR3 loop is CASSESGRAPRETQYF. The CDR3 bases are TGTGCCAGCAGTGAAAGCGGGAGGGCCCCACGAGAGACCCAGTACTTC.

There are many counts of this clone. The gene calls are TRBV7-3 and TRBJ2-7; the match to TRBD2 covers 7 bases. The ends lost 5 bases at V and 3 bases at J; junction bases unmatched: 7. Germline V gene data show CDR1 as SGHTA and CDR2 as FQGTGA. The CDR3 covers 14 residues. The CDR3 nucleotides are TGTGCCAGCAGCCTAAGGGGCGGGAGCTACGAGCAGTACTTC. Its protein is CASSLRGGSYEQYF. The full variable domain, its missing parts supplied by reference TRBV7-3 and TRBJ2-7, is GAGVSQTPSNKVTEKGKYVELRCDPISGHTALYWYRQSLGQGPEFLIYFQGTGAADDSGLPNDRFFAVRPEGSVSTLKIQRTERGDSAVYLCASSLRGGSYEQYFGPGTRLTVT.

V is TRBV4-2 and J is TRBJ1-2; a possible D gene is TRBD1 (5 bases). The CDR3 length is 14 residues. Germline V gives CDR1 LGHNA, CDR2 YNFKEQ. Trimming pared 3 bases from V and 8 bases from J, leaving 16 bases between. The CDR3 sequence: CASSHPGQETGYTF. CDR3 coding DNA: TGTGCCAGCAGCCATCCAGGGCAGGAGACAGGCTACACCTTC.